These T cell receptor beta chains were read from a single sample in a study of control samples from healthy donors and cancer patients. The protocol was immunoSEQ multiplex PCR, while the TCRdb copy is restricted to in-frame clones and leaves out a portion. The sample shows about 96,000 clones, over 90% of them seen only once. Sequencing was carried out using blood. These receptors were collected from a young man in good health. Both conserved end residues are part of each CDR3.

length,V,CDR3
14,TRBV19,CASSMSSGTDTQYF
17,TRBV7-8,CASSLEASVLPSYEQYF
16,TRBV5-8,CASSLVRRVPGEPQHF
14,TRBV19,CATISRERPDTQYF
16,TRBV18,CASSPGNSYTNEKLFF
15,TRBV14,CASSPAGPPPLPLHF
13,TRBV27,CASSSPPYWMQFF
15,TRBV5-5,CASTLGGRGDYEQFF
15,TRBV5-1,CASSFGDRGLGGYTF
16,TRBV5-1,CASSLNSVSSTDTQYF
14,TRBV5-1,CASSLDSRNYGYTF
15,TRBV4-3,CASSQDPRNTGELFF
16,TRBV27,CASSLRYPGEANEQFF
14,TRBV11-1,CASSLLGSYNEQFF
16,TRBV7-9,CASSLGLAGFAGELFF
13,TRBV29-1,CSVGPGPGETQYF
15,TRBV7-9,CATSRGQGNYNEQFF
17,TRBV7-9,CASSLDRRASLHSPLHF
14,TRBV6-1,CASSEDTGGWGYTF
18,TRBV9,CASSASFGGTKAGNTIYF
16,TRBV4-1,CASSHYRDRGGYGYTF
14,TRBV14,CASSPGRGGYEQYF
15,TRBV6-5,CASSQTGGRNQPQHF
13,TRBV7-8,CASSFQGNYGYTF
12,TRBV4-1,CASSQDSYEQYF
17,TRBV7-2,CASSLVAGTSGGRELFF
15,TRBV3-1/TRBV3-2,CASSNSGRRVYEQYF
13,TRBV27,CASSFGRGTEAFF
15,TRBV3-1/TRBV3-2,CASSPVGVQDNEQFF
13,TRBV6-2/TRBV6-3,CASSLTEYTEAFF
18,TRBV4-2,CASSQKLTGKLNTGELFF
16,TRBV4-3,CASSQSGRTGEVELFF
16,TRBV9,CASSARAGEDSDTQYF
17,TRBV21-1,CASSTHQDRAHSYEQYF
16,TRBV4-2,CASSQVTGTGSEKLFF
13,TRBV2,CASSYRVNYGYTF
16,TRBV10-3,CAISDRSGVSGNTIYF
17,TRBV7-8,CASSLGTGGQNNQPQHF
13,TRBV7-6,CASSLGRPYEQYF
13,TRBV29-1,CSVVAGGTYEQYF
12,TRBV4-2,CASSQDGHEQYF
15,TRBV6-2/TRBV6-3,CASSTDLPGGEKLFF